The clone carrying this TCR beta chain was picked up many times. Its antigen is unidentified. This CDR3 contains 13 residues. Trimming stripped 7 bases from V and 4 bases from J, with 13 bases between. The germline V gene encodes CDR1 LGHNT and CDR2 FRNRAP. This specimen belongs to a study of Graves' ophthalmopathy and Graves' hyperthyroidism. Using RNA transcripts, the TCR beta CDR3 regions were amplified. First-round RT-PCR with HTBI primers preceded a second-round multiplex PCR. TCRdb re-analysed the multiplex PCR reads in MiXCR, keeping a single row per CDR3 protein. Here the sample spans 450,000 to 600,000 distinct CDR3 sequences, less than 45% being singletons. Whole-study results and caveats: Cross-validated, the 13-signature model showed 87.88%/81.08% sensitivity/specificity, and 80%/75% in the test set.

Sample: peripheral blood or thyroid tissue (not recorded which). This clonotype was sampled from an adult man with Graves' hyperthyroidism. The chain couples TRBV12-5 to TRBJ1-2; D might be TRBD1 (5 bases). DNA for the CDR3: TGTGCTAGTGCCCTTGGACAACCCTATGGCTACACCTTC. Encoded protein: CASALGQPYGYTF.